Given below is one TCR beta chain in context. This clone was seen more than once but under ten times. Its specific antigen is unknown. No base quality values were provided; no much bigger clone lies one nucleotide off. Germline trimming: 2 bases from V, 5 bases from J; junction bases outside gene matches: 6. CDR1 SGDLS and CDR2 YYNGEE are derived from the germline V gene. The CDR3 covers 14 residues, taking in both the cysteine and the phenylalanine. The retained sequence is limited to the CDR3, 42 bases, with the frame set at the first base. The cohort consisted of 600 or so healthy bone marrow donors. Cohort members were all nominally healthy when sampled, although unrecorded immune exposures were likely present. The donor was CMV seropositive and belonged to the group of 250 to 300 seropositive cohort members. Every donor gave a peripheral blood sample, and the peripheral blood mononuclear cells from that sample were used for TCR beta sequencing. Genomic DNA extraction from the blood cell samples was performed with the Qiagen DNeasy Blood Extraction Kit.

The protocol used for the library was the immunoSEQ multiplex PCR assay. A mixture of 60 forward primers for TCR Vbeta segments and 13 reverse primers for TCR Jbeta segments was used in the multiplex PCR. A multiplex PCR assay on genomic DNA amplified the CDR3 region of rearranged TCR beta genes. The Illumina HiSeq System was used to sequence the amplified TCR beta libraries as 87-base-pair reads. Processing in the source paper ran as follows. In a later analysis, 70 million to 95 million unique TCR beta chains were counted across the roughly 670 repertoires, and approximately 11 million of these chains were shared by at least two donors. Raw reads were error-corrected and collapsed into unique sequences by a nearest-neighbor algorithm in which closely related sequences were merged to remove PCR and sequencing errors. CDR3 sequences were aligned to IMGT reference sequences to assign V, D and J gene segments. Each retained sequence needed at least a six-nucleotide match to both a V gene segment and a J gene segment. A rearrangement was called productive if the CDR3 had no stop codons and remained in frame with V and J, and every other rearrangement was called non-productive. CDR3 was defined by IMGT convention, running from the second conserved V-encoded cysteine to the conserved J-encoded phenylalanine. Sequences without an unambiguous match to a single V gene segment were excluded from the earlier analysis of about 600 of the donors. An earlier analysis of approximately 590 of the donors called V segments functional above 56.7% productive rearrangements and segregating when the between-donor standard deviation exceeded 5%. A statistical classification framework was built for diagnosing cytomegalovirus status from the catalog of TCR beta chain sequences. A later analysis assigned V and J genes by comparing TCR nucleotide sequences with IMGT/GENE-DB human TR gene sequences. In a later analysis, CDR3 sequences and most-parsimonious VDJ recombination scenarios were assigned using the TCRdist pipeline. In a later analysis, each TCR beta chain was defined by its CDR3 amino acid sequence together with its V-gene family, and reads without a unique V-gene family were excluded. A later analysis removed 450 to 600 highly shared, low-generation-probability nucleotide sequences to deal with suspected cross-contamination and a sequencing artifact. In a later analysis, a clonal expansion index was calculated for each public chain from normalized within-repertoire ranks of inferred template counts. A later analysis computed generation probabilities with a VDJ recombination model fitted to out-of-frame rearrangements, and checked the results against IGoR. In a later analysis, hypergeometric tests were used to score TCR-TCR, TCR-HLA and TCR-CMV co-occurrence, with a repertoire-size bias correction applied to TCR pairs. False discovery rates were estimated in a later analysis by permuting HLA or CMV assignments 20 times. A later analysis grouped co-occurring TCRs with DBSCAN, adding TCRdist sequence similarity when clustering within HLA-allele-positive subsets. Repertoires with fewer than 30,000 or more than 120,000 public chains, plus five repertoires with anomalous nucleotide sharing, were excluded from co-occurrence clustering. In its TCRdb copy, this immuneACCESS table keeps in-frame sequences only and misses some clones. Where compared with another copy, unresolved V genes explain less than half of these, and the others have no known cause. V and J calls and clone size are given by that table; D and trimming were obtained from the DNA. The sample table holds 55,000 to 85,000 clones, of which 55% to 75% were seen once. Over 10% of the sample is taken by the ten largest.

This sample was taken from a study of cytomegalovirus exposure and HLA in healthy donors (dated by TCRdb to between 2016 and 2019). About the study as a whole: An earlier analysis of roughly 630 of the donors reported roughly 300 Gb of sequence data and 120 million or so unique TCR beta sequences from roughly 200 million T cells. Roughly 5 DR-DQ haplotypes were treated as single units for association and clustering because of strong linkage in the cohort. Typing coverage varied by locus: roughly 629-630 donors for A, B, C, DRB1 and DQB1; 500 to 550 for DQA1; 606 for DPA1; approximately 490 for DPB1. A separate validation cohort of approximately 130 different subjects was used in addition to the 666-subject first cohort. A later analysis re-analyzed previously published TCR beta repertoires from 666 donors and added high-resolution HLA genotyping to study TCR occurrence patterns. Every discovery cohort repertoire had been produced on one sequencing platform. Class I and class II HLA loci were covered by the typing at four-digit resolution. Donor age, sex, ethnicity and CMV serostatus were collected together with the repertoire data. Of the roughly 390 genotyped donors, approximately 81% were placed in the genetic ancestry cluster associated with self-reported Caucasian donors. The T cell repertoires of under 700 subjects were profiled by immunosequencing and related to cytomegalovirus serostatus. The aim of the study was to test whether cataloging public T cell receptors could identify signatures of past pathogen exposure. Across about 380 genotyped donors of the cohort, an average of about 240,000 unique TCR beta nucleotide sequences per donor were sequenced, and roughly 20% of those sequences were non-productive. A later genetic analysis used genome-wide SNP genotypes for about three fifths of the roughly 700 donors, treating that subset as a discovery cohort. An early release covering about 600 HLA-typed donors comprised approximately 290 gigabases of sequencing data and around 80 million unique TCR sequences. To predict cytomegalovirus infection status, the study brought together high-throughput TCR immunosequencing, statistical association of individual TCRs with disease status, and machine learning. The later analysis used no new phenotypic data to find candidate immune exposures, relying instead on TCR beta sequences and their occurrence across donors. To decide whether each TCR beta V gene segment behaved as functional or pseudogenic, an earlier analysis of fewer than 750 of the donors relied on high-throughput TCR beta sequencing.

Study-level results and caveats: In a later analysis, about 17,000 TCR beta sequences were associated with specific HLA alleles at a false discovery rate of 0.05. In an earlier analysis of about 600 of the donors, most TCR beta V segments appeared in productive rearrangements about 87% or about 30% of the time, broadly matching IMGT annotations. Compared with equally common non-associated chains, HLA-associated TCR beta chains in a later analysis were more clonally expanded and had lower generation probabilities. In a later genetic analysis, fewer N-insertions in productive TCRs were reported among donors in an Asian-associated ancestry cluster than the 666-donor mean. The presence/absence analyses assumed that sequencing depth was roughly uniform across donors, and that assumption may not be true. In a later analysis, TCR association rates were found to vary across HLA loci, with the most associated TCRs seen for DRB1 alleles and the fewest for HLA-C alleles. The authors suggested that the approach could potentially be extended to other disease states and immunological phenotypes. Most TCR sequences were observed very rarely across donors, whereas some public TCRs were present in many individuals. HLA typing was unavailable for some donors at each locus, so association tests used only the typed subset. The study listed 170 or so TCR beta chains as associated with cytomegalovirus. The earlier analysis of around 600 of the donors excluded roughly 16 rarely observed V segments, including chromosome 9 orphons, because counts were too low. A further reported finding was that TCR beta sequences accurately predicted the HLA-A and HLA-B alleles for most subjects in the first cohort. The 87-base-pair reads could not distinguish some IMGT-functional V segments, including TRBV6-2 and TRBV6-3, so those segments were excluded. A few of the identified cytomegalovirus-associated TCR beta chains were confirmed in vitro to be specific for cytomegalovirus antigens. Immune exposure information for the cohort was limited to CMV serostatus. Cytomegalovirus status was reported to be diagnosed by the classifier with high specificity and sensitivity in both the original and validation cohorts. A later genetic analysis associated a missense DCLRE1C variant with V-gene and J-gene trimming of TCR beta chains, and an independent cohort replicated the association. Correlated functional status among segregating V segments might be attributable to linkage disequilibrium, but an unknown experimental factor could not be ruled out. A later analysis found that most CMV-associated TCR beta chains appeared HLA-restricted, with HLA associations seemingly driven largely by CMV exposure. According to a later analysis, parvovirus B19, influenza, CMV and Epstein-Barr virus appeared linked to several top co-occurrence clusters. A group of highly shared sequence variants was considered likely to be a technical artifact of the sequencing pipeline. When HLA alleles, especially DR and DQ, strongly co-occurred, attributing TCR associations to individual alleles was difficult. Only TCR beta chains were sequenced in this cohort, and the absence of alpha or paired-chain data limited detectable features.

The sequenced sample was PBMCs. This sequence originates from a woman between 35 and 50 years old in good health and CMV-seropositive. This chain joins TRBV9 to TRBJ2-5, with 7 junctional bases fitting TRBD1. The DNA is TGTGCCAGCAGCGTTGAAGACAGGGTGGAGACCCAGTACTTC. The resulting protein is CASSVEDRVETQYF.